The 15 T cell receptor beta chains given below trace back to one sample, sequenced in a study of T cell responses to AZD1222 COVID-19 vaccine. Profiling relied on immunoSEQ multiplex PCR, and the TCRdb table lists in-frame clones only, not all of them. The profile covers about 100,000 clones, with 87% appearing a single time and around 3.8% taken by the ten largest. Sequenced material: peripheral blood, taken on day 0 of MenACWY control vaccination. Source of these receptors: an adult in good health.

The J gene is TRBJ2-2, the V gene TRBV19; D may match TRBD1 or TRBD2 (6 bases each). The germline V gene encodes CDR1 LNHDA and CDR2 SQIVND (reference sequence). Trimming pared 9 bases from V and 7 bases from J, leaving 15 bases between. The CDR3 has 13 residues. For the CDR3, the DNA is TGTGCCAGCCGAGAGGGGGGCGGCGGGGAGCTGTTTTTT. Protein product: CASREGGGGELFF.

The count of this clone is one. V is TRBV5-1 and J is TRBJ2-3; 8 nucleotides agree with TRBD2. CDR3 length: 14 residues. Trimming took 4 bases from V and 2 from J; bases not matched to a gene: 3. Germline V gene sequence: CDR1 SGHRS, CDR2 YFSETQ. DNA for the CDR3: TGCGCCAGCAGCATTAGCGGGACCACAGATACGCAGTATTTT. Translating it yields CASSISGTTDTQYF.

This clone was observed a few times. The chain joins TRBV6-4 to TRBJ2-5; TRBD2 matches 7 bases. The CDR3 runs 15 residues. V lost 3 bases to trimming and J lost 5 bases; unmatched junction nucleotides: 9. The V gene's germline CDR1 is MRHNA and CDR2 SNTAGT. The CDR3 sequence: CASSETGGPGETQYF. CDR3 in DNA: TGTGCCAGCAGTGAAACGGGAGGCCCGGGCGAGACCCAGTACTTC.

J is TRBJ1-2 and V is TRBV7-2, with D maybe TRBD1 (6 bases). The CDR3 has 13 residues. The germline V and J ends were trimmed by 4 bases and 8 bases, with 14 bases remaining between them. The germline CDR1 and CDR2 sequences are SGHTA and FQGNSA. CDR3 DNA sequence: TGTGCCAGCAGCTCGGGGACACTTCACGGCTACACCTTC. This encodes CASSSGTLHGYTF.

The genes are TRBV20-1 and TRBJ2-7; the D is unclear. The CDR3 consists of 11 residues. Looked up from germline, CDR1 is DFQATT and CDR2 is SNEGSKA (reference sequence). V dropped 8 bases and J dropped 3 bases, with 11 bases sitting between them. The CDR3 bases are TGCAGTTCCAAGCCGGGCTACGAGCAGTACTTC. This codes for CSSKPGYEQYF.

The rearrangement links TRBV19 to TRBJ1-2; D is undetermined. Germline values: CDR1 LNHDA, CDR2 SQIVND (reference sequence). The V and J ends lost 4 bases and 5 bases respectively, with 14 bases between them. The CDR3 is 14 amino acids. CDR3 nucleotide sequence: TGTGCCAGTAGTACTGCCCAGAGCGCTTATGGCTACACCTTC. Protein product: CASSTAQSAYGYTF.

The chain carries TRBV29-1 and TRBJ1-5; 7 bases agree with TRBD1. CDR1 and CDR2 from the germline V gene are SQVTM and ANQGSEA. This CDR3 is 13 amino acids long. V was clipped by 7 bases and J by 1 base; unmatched bases: 4. The CDR3 DNA is TGCAGCGCCCGACAGGGAAGCAATCAGCCCCAGCATTTT. This translates into CSARQGSNQPQHF.

The rearrangement joins TRBV7-2 to TRBJ1-6; 9 bases agree with TRBD1. Trimming cost V 8 bases and J 8 bases; bases outside gene matches: 4. CDR3 length: 13 residues. Germline V gives CDR1 SGHTA, CDR2 FQGNSA. The CDR3 protein is CASAGQGYSPLHF. In DNA, the CDR3 is TGTGCCAGCGCAGGACAGGGGTATTCACCCCTCCACTTT. The whole variable domain, remainder taken from reference TRBV7-2 and TRBJ1-6, is GAGVSQSPSNKVTEKGKDVELRCDPISGHTALYWYRQSLGQGLEFLIYFQGNSAPDKSGLPSDRFSAERTGGSVSTLTIQRTQQEDSAVYLCASAGQGYSPLHFGNGTRLTVT.

The rearrangement links TRBV7-3 to TRBJ2-1; D remains ambiguous. Trimming removed 2 bases from V and 2 bases from J, with 10 bases in between. The CDR3 consists of 15 residues. Germline CDR1 is SGHTA and CDR2 is FQGTGA. CDR3 loop: CASSLLLATYNEQFF. In DNA form, the CDR3 reads TGTGCCAGCAGCTTACTTCTGGCTACCTACAATGAGCAGTTCTTC.

The rearrangement joins TRBV27 to TRBJ1-6; 8 bases map to TRBD1. Losses at the gene ends were 11 bases for V and 9 bases for J; bases not matched to a gene: 18. The CDR3 is made up of 16 amino acids. Germline V gives CDR1 MNHEY, CDR2 SMNVEV (reference sequence). CDR3 coding DNA: TGTGCCCAGCCGGTTGGACAGGGCGAGGGGTCTTCACCCCTCCACTTT. Its translation: CAQPVGQGEGSSPLHF.

The chain employs TRBV7-9 and TRBJ1-1; D is unclear. Germline-derived CDR1 and CDR2 are SEHNR and FQNEAQ (reference sequence). The CDR3 totals 12 residues. The germline V and J ends were trimmed by 8 bases and 1 base, with 8 bases remaining between them. CDR3 region: CASRPWNTEAFF. The CDR3 region has the DNA TGTGCCAGCCGCCCATGGAACACTGAAGCTTTCTTT.

V gene TRBV7-2 combines with J gene TRBJ2-7; D is ambiguous. Trimming stripped 5 bases from V and 1 base from J, with 12 bases between. This CDR3 comprises 14 residues. Germline V gives CDR1 SGHTA, CDR2 FQGNSA. The CDR3, as DNA: TGTGCCAGCAGCAAAAACAGAGATTCCTACGAGCAGTACTTC. Protein product: CASSKNRDSYEQYF.

The gene calls are TRBV5-1 and TRBJ2-7; a possible D gene is TRBD2 (7 bases). V was clipped by 7 bases and J by 2 bases, with 16 bases between them. The CDR3 consists of 14 residues. From germline, CDR1 is SGHRS and CDR2 YFSETQ. CDR3 sequence reads: CASRRGTTTYEQYF. The CDR3 nucleotides read TGCGCCAGCCGGAGGGGGACTACCACCTACGAGCAGTACTTC.

CDR3 amino acids: CVAGLYGYTF. Written as DNA, the CDR3 is TGTGTCGCGGGCCTCTATGGCTACACCTTC. The gene calls are TRBV28 and TRBJ1-2; D remains unclear. CDR1 MDHEN and CDR2 SYDVKM come from the germline V gene. The length of the CDR3 is 10 residues.

This chain links TRBV18 with TRBJ2-7, with D perhaps matching TRBD2 (6 bases). CDR1 is KGHSH, CDR2 LQKENI, per germline. The CDR3 contains 14 residues. The ends were cut back, 2 bases at V and 4 bases at J, with 12 bases in the middle. CDR3 sequence reads: CASSPTAGLYEQYF. Here the CDR3 DNA reads TGTGCCAGCTCACCAACGGCGGGATTGTACGAGCAGTACTTC. Together with reference TRBV18 and TRBJ2-7, the CDR3 gives the full variable domain: NAGVMQNPRHLVRRRGQEARLRCSPMKGHSHVYWYRQLPEEGLKFMVYLQKENIIDESGMPKERFSAEFPKEGPSILRIQQVVRGDSAAYFCASSPTAGLYEQYFGPGTRLTVT.